This T cell receptor beta chain was sequenced for a study of T cell changes during pregnancy in multiple sclerosis. The V gene's germline CDR1 is SEHNR and CDR2 FQNEAQ (reference sequence). The CDR3 runs 17 residues. J gave up 5 bases and V 2 bases, and 14 bases lay outside the gene matches. This clone appeared a few times. The table came from immunoSEQ multiplex PCR; TCRdb's copy has only in-frame clones and leaves some out. This table has about 83,000 clones, approximately 90% appearing once. This chain connects TRBV7-9 to TRBJ2-7; 8 nucleotides line up with TRBD1. Specimen: PBMCs, collected in the first trimester of pregnancy. The TCR comes from a female donor in good health, serving as a control in a pregnancy study. Some clones in this sample may be carry-over from other donors' samples. CDR3 in DNA: TGTGCCAGCAGCTTATGGCTCGGCCGGACAGGGCTCAACGAGCAGTACTTC. Translation gives CASSLWLGRTGLNEQYF.